This TCR beta chain was profiled in a study of cytomegalovirus exposure and HLA in healthy donors. Regarding the study as a whole: Reports showed the classifier diagnosing cytomegalovirus status with high specificity and sensitivity.

PCR primers comprised 60 Vbeta and 13 Jbeta primers. The protocol was immunoSEQ multiplex PCR, while the TCRdb copy is restricted to in-frame clones and leaves out a portion. The repertoire holds around 150,000 clones, about 79% seen once, with around 0.89% in the top ten. Points on this clone: As yet, its antigen is unknown.

V lost 3 bases and J 4 bases, leaving 10 bases between the germline ends. The CDR3 covers 14 residues. The germline V gene has CDR1 SEHNR and CDR2 FQNEAQ (reference sequence). The source is a woman aged 50 to 60 in good health and CMV-seropositive. Sample: PBMCs. V and J are TRBV7-9 and TRBJ1-3; D may be TRBD1 (5 bases). In nucleotides, the CDR3 is TGTGCCAGCAGCTTTCAGGGTTCGGGAAACACCATATATTTT. This translates into CASSFQGSGNTIYF. The entire variable domain, with the rest obtained from reference TRBV7-9 and TRBJ1-3, is as follows: DTGVSQNPRHKITKRGQNVTFRCDPISEHNRLYWYRQTLGQGPEFLTYFQNEAQLEKSRLLSDRFSAERPKGSFSTLEIQRTEQGDSAMYLCASSFQGSGNTIYFGEGSWLTVV.